This T cell receptor beta chain appears in the sequencing data of a study of shared clonotypes between healthy human individuals. Broader study findings: Despite large depth, sorted-subset datasets appeared incompletely sequenced. Estimated clonotype richness was generally higher in naive than memory subsets.

TCRdb's table, derived via immunoSEQ multiplex PCR, lists solely in-frame clones and lacks some. Of about 1.1 million clones listed, about four fifths are singletons. A note on this clone: Its target is not known.

Into CD45RA+ naive and CD45RA-negative memory subsets, the CD4+ cells were split. The TCR comes from a man aged 18 to 29 in good health. Some clones in this sample may be carry-over from other donors' samples. The sample taken for sequencing was memory CD4+ T cells from PBMCs. Subset denoted: CD45RA-negative fraction.

CDR3 residues: CASSFDPSTDTQYF. The CDR3 DNA follows: TGTGCCAGCAGCTTTGATCCTAGCACAGATACGCAGTATTTT. The chain has TRBV7-9 and TRBJ2-3; D gene unclear. The ends were cut back, 3 bases at V and 0 bases at J, with 7 bases in the middle. Germline loops: CDR1 SEHNR, CDR2 FQNEAQ (reference sequence). The CDR3 totals 14 residues.